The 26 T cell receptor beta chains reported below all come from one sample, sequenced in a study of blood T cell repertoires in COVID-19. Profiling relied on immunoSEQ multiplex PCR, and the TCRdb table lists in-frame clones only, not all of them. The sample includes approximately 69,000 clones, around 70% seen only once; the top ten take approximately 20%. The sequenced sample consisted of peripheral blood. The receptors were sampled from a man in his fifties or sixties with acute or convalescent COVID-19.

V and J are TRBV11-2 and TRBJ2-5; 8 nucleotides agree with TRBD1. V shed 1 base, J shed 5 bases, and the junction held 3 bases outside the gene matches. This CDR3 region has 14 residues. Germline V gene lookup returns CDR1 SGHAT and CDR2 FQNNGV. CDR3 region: CASSLATGGETQYF. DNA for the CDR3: TGTGCCAGCAGCTTAGCCACAGGGGGGGAGACCCAGTACTTC.

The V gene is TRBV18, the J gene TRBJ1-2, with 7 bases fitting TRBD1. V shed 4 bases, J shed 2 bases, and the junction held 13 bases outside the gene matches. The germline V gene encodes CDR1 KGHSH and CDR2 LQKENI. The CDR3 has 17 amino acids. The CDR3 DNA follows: TGTGCCAGCTCACTGACGACAGGGAAAAACCGAAACTATGGCTACACCTTC. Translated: CASSLTTGKNRNYGYTF.

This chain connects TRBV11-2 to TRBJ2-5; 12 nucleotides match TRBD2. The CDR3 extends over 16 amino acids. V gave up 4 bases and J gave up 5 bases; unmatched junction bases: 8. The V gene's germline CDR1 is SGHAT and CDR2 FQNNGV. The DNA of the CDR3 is TGTGCCAGCAGCTGGCGGACTAGCGGGGCGGGGGAGACCCAGTACTTC. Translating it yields CASSWRTSGAGETQYF.

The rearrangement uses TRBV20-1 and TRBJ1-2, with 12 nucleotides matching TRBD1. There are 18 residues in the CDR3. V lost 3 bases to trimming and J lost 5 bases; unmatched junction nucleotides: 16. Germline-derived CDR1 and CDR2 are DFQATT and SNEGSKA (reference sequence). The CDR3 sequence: CSASGFRSGQGAEYGYTF. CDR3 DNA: TGCAGTGCTAGTGGGTTCCGCTCGGGACAGGGGGCAGAGTATGGCTACACCTTC.

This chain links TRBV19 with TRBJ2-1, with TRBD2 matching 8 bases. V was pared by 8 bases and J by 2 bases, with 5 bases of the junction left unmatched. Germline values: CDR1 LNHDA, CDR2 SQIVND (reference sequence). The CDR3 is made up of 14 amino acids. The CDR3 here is CASVGTRAYNEQFF. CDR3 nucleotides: TGTGCCAGTGTTGGGACTAGGGCCTACAATGAGCAGTTCTTC.

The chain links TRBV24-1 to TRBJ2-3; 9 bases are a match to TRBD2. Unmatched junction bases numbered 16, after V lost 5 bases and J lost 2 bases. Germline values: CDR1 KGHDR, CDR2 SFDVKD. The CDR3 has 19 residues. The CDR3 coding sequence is TGTGCCACCAGTGGTACCAGCCCTGCGGGAGGGGGTACCACAGATACGCAGTATTTT. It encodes CATSGTSPAGGGTTDTQYF.

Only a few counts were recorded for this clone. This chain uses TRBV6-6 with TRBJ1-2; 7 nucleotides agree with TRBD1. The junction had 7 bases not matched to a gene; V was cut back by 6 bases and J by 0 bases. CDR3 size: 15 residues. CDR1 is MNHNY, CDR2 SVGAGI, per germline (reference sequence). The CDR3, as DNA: TGTGCCAGCAGAAGGGGGCAGGAAGCTAACTATGGCTACACCTTC. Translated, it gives CASRRGQEANYGYTF.

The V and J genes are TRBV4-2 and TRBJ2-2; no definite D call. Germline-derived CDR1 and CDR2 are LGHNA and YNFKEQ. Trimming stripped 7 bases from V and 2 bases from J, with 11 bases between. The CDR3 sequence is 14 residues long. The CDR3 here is CASKNYINTGELFF. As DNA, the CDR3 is TGTGCCAGCAAAAACTACATTAACACCGGGGAGCTGTTTTTT.

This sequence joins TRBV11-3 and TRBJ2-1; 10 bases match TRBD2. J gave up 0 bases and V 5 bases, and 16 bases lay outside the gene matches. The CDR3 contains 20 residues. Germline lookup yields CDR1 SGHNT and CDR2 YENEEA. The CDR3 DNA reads TGTGCCAGCAGCGTTACTAGCGGGACCCGGGAGCCGAGCTCCTACAATGAGCAGTTCTTC. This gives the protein CASSVTSGTREPSSYNEQFF.

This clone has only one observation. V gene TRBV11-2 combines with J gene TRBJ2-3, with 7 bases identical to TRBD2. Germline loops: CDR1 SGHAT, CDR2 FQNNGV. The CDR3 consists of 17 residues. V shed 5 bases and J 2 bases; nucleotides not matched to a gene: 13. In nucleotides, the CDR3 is TGTGCCAGCAGCGGGAGGGGTTGGGACTCTTACACAGATACGCAGTATTTT. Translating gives CASSGRGWDSYTDTQYF.

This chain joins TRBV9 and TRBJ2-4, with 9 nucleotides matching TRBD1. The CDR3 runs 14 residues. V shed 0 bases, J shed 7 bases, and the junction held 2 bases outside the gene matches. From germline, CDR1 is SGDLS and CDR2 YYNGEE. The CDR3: CASSVETGGNIQYF. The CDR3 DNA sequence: TGTGCCAGCAGCGTAGAGACAGGGGGGAACATTCAGTACTTC.

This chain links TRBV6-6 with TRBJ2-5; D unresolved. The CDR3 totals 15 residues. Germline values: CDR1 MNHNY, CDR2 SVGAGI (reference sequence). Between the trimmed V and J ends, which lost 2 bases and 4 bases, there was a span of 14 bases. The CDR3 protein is CASSYGSGGSETQYF. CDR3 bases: TGTGCCAGCAGTTACGGCTCCGGCGGATCAGAGACCCAGTACTTC.

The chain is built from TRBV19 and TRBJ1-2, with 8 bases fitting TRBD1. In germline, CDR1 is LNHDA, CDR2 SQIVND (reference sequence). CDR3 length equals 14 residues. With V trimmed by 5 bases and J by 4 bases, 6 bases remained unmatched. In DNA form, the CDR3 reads TGTGCCAGTAGTCTAAGGACAGGGAGCTATGGCTACACCTTC. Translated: CASSLRTGSYGYTF.

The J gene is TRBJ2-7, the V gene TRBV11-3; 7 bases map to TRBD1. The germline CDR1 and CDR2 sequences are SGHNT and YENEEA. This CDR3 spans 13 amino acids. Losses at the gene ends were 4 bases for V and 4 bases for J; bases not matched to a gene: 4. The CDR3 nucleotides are TGTGCCAGCAGCTCAGGGGGTGAATACGAGCAGTACTTC. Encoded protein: CASSSGGEYEQYF.

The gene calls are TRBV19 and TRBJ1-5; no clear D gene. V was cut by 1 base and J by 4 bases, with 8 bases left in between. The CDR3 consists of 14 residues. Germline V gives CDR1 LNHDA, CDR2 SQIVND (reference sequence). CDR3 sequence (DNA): TGTGCCAGTAGTATAGTTGGAGGAAATCAGCCCCAGCATTTT. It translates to CASSIVGGNQPQHF.

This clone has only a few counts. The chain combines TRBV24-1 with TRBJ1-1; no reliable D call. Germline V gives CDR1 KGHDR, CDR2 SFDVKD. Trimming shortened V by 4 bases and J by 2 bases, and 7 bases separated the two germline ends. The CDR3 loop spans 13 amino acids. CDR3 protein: CATSETTNTEAFF. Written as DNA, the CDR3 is TGTGCCACCAGTGAGACTACTAACACTGAAGCTTTCTTT.

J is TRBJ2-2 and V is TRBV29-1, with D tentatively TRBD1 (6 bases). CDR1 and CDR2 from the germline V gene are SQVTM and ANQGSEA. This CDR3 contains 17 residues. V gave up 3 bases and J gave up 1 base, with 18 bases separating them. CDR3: CSVEDLWSGQNTGELFF. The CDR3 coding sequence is TGCAGCGTTGAGGATCTGTGGTCGGGACAGAACACCGGGGAGCTGTTTTTT.

The CDR3 DNA is TGTGCCAGCAGCATTAGCGGGACCCTCTACGAGCAGTACTTC. Its translation is CASSISGTLYEQYF. The chain couples TRBV7-9 to TRBJ2-7, with TRBD2 matching over 8 bases. The CDR3 has 14 amino acids. V lost 5 bases, J lost 3 bases, and 6 bases stayed unmatched. Germline-derived CDR1 and CDR2 are SEHNR and FQNEAQ (reference sequence).

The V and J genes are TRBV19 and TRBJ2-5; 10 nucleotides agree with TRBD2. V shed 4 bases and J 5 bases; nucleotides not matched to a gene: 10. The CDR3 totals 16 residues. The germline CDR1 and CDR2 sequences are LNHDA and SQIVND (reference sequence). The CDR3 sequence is CASSTPLAGVGETQYF. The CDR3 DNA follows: TGTGCCAGTAGTACCCCCCTAGCGGGGGTAGGGGAGACCCAGTACTTC.

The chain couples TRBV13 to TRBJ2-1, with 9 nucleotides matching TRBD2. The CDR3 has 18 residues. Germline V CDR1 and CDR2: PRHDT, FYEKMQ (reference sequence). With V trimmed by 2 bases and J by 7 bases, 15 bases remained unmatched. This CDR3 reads CASSLSRFASGDGNEQFF. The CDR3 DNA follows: TGTGCCAGCAGCTTATCCCGATTTGCTAGCGGGGACGGAAATGAGCAGTTCTTC.

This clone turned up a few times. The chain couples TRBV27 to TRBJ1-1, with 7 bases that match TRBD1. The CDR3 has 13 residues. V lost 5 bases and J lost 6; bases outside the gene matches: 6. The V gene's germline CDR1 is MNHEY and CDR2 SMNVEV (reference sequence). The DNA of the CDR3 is TGTGCCAGCAGTGACCCCGACAGGGCTGAAGCTTTCTTT. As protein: CASSDPDRAEAFF.

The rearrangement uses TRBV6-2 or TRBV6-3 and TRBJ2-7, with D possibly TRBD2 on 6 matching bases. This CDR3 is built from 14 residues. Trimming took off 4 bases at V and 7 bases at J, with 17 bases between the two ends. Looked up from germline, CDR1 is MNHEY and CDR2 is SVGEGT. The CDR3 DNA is TGTGCCAGCAGTTCGAGACTAGGATCGGGGGAGCAGTACGTC. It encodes CASSSRLGSGEQYV.

CDR3 amino acids: CASSSQETQYF. The CDR3 nucleotides are TGTGCCAGCAGCTCACAAGAGACCCAGTACTTC. This chain uses TRBV7-9 with TRBJ2-5; unclear D gene. Germline assignment: CDR1 SEHNR and CDR2 FQNEAQ (reference sequence). There are 11 residues in the CDR3. The V and J ends lost 4 bases and 2 bases respectively, with 2 bases between them.

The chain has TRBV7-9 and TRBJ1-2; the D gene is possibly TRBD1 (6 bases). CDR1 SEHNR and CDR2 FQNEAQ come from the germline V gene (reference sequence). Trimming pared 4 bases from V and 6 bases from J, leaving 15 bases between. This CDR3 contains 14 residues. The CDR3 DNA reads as TGTGCCAGCAGCTCCGAACAGGGATGGAATGGCTACACCTTC. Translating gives CASSSEQGWNGYTF.

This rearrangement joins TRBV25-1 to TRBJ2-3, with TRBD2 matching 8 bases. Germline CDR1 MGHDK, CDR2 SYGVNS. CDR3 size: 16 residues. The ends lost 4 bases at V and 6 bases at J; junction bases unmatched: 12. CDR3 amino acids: CASSGDGGGASDTQYF. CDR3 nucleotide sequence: TGTGCCAGCAGTGGGGACGGGGGGGGAGCAAGCGATACGCAGTATTTT.

The CDR3 coding sequence is TGTGCCAGCAGTGCCCCTAATTTTGAGCAGTTCTTC. Amino acid sequence: CASSAPNFEQFF. The chain uses TRBV2 and TRBJ2-1; D gene ambiguous. The length of the CDR3 is 12 residues. V lost 4 bases, J lost 9 bases, and 10 bases lay in between. CDR1 and CDR2 from the germline V gene are SNHLY and FYNNEI. Full variable domain (remainder filled in from reference TRBV2 and TRBJ2-1): EPEVTQTPSHQVTQMGQEVILRCVPISNHLYFYWYRQILGQKVEFLVSFYNNEISEKSEIFDDQFSVERPDGSNFTLKIRSTKLEDSAMYFCASSAPNFEQFFGPGTRLTVL.